This T cell receptor (beta chain) was retrieved from a study of memory CD4+ T cells and cytomegalovirus serostatus. Study-wide background: Of the healthy Belgian adults, nine or ten were CMV seropositive and 20 to 30 seronegative.

As for this clone: Its antigen is not known.

Germline V CDR1 and CDR2: MNHNY, SVGAGI (reference sequence). V was pared by 6 bases and J by 3 bases, with 4 bases of the junction left unmatched. This CDR3 has 16 amino acids. Some clones are missing from TCRdb's copy, which holds only in-frame ones; the method was immunoSEQ multiplex PCR. This sample has roughly 60,000 clones, with roughly 80% found just once. General observations from the study: Suggested: most of the CMV-linked TCR signature lies in CD4+ memory cells. Median bootstrapped AUC for CMV status was just under 0.97 originally, about 0.9 US-trained.

The sort gate was single viable CD3+CD4+CD8-CD45RO+ cells for memory CD4+ T cells. The chain employs TRBV6-6 and TRBJ2-5; 16 nucleotides align to TRBD2. The sequence was obtained from an adult in good health and CMV-seronegative. Source material: memory CD4+ T cells from blood. CDR3 coding DNA: TGTGCCAGCAGCGGGACTAGCGGGAGGGGAAAAGAGACCCAGTACTTC. This codes for CASSGTSGRGKETQYF.